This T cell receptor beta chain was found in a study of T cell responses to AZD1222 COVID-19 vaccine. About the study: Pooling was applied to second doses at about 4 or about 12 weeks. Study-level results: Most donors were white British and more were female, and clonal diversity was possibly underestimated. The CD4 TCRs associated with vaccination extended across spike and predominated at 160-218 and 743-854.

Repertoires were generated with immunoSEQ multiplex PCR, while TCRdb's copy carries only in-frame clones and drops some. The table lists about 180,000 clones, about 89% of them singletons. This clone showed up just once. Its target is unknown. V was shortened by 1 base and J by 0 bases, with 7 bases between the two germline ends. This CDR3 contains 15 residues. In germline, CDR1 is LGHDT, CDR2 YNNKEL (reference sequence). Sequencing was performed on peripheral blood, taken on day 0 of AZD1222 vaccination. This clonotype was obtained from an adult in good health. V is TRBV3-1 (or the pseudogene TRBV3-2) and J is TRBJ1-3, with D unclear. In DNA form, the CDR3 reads TGTGCCAGCAGCCAAGTCCGGAGCTCTGGAAACACCATATATTTT. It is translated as CASSQVRSSGNTIYF.